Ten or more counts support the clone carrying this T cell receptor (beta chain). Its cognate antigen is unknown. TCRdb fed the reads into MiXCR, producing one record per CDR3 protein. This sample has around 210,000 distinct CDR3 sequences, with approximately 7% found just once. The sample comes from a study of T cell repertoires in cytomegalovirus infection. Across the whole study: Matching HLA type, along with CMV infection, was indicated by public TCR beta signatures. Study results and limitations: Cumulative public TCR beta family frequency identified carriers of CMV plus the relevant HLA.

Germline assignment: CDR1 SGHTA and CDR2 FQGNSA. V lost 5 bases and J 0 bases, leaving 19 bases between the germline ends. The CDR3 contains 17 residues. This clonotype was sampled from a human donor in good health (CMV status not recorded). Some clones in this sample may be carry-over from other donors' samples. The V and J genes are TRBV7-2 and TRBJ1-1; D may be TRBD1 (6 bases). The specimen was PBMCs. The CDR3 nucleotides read TGTGCCAGCAGCCTAGGGGGGGGTGTACCCATGAACACTGAAGCTTTCTTT. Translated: CASSLGGGVPMNTEAFF.